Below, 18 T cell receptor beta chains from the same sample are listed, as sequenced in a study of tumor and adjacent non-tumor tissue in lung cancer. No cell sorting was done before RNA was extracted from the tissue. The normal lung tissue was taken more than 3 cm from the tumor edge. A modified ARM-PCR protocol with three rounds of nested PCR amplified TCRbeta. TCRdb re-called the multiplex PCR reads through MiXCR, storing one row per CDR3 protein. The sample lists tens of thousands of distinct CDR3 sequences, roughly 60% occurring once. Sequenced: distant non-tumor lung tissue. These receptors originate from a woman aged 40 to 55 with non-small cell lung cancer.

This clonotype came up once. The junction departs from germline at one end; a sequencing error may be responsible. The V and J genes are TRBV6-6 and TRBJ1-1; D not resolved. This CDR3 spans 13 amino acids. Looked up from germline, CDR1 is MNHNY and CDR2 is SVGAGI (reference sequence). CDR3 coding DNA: TGTACCAGCTGTTACGACGTTTTCACTGAAGCTTTCTTT. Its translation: CTSCYDVFTEAFF.

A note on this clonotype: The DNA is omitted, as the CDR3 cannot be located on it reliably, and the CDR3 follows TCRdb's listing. The CDR3 loop is CASSSSGRAEQPQHF. The J gene is TRBJ1-5, the V gene TRBV28. The CDR3 region is 15 residues in length, termini included. Germline-derived CDR1 and CDR2 are MDHEN and SYDVKM.

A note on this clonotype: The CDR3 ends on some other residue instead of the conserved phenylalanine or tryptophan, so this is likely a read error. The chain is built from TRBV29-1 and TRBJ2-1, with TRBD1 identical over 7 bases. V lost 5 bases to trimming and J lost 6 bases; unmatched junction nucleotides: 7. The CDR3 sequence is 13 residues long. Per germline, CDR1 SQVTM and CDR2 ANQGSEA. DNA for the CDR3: TGCAGCGTTCTACAGGGGTCTGGCAATGAGCAGTTCTGC. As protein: CSVLQGSGNEQFC.

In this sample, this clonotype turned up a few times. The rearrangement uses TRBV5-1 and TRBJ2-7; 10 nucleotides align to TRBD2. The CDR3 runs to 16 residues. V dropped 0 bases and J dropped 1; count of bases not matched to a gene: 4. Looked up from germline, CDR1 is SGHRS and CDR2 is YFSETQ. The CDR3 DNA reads TGCGCCAGCAGCTTGGATGGTAGCGGGGGGTCCTACGAGCAGTACTTC. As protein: CASSLDGSGGSYEQYF.

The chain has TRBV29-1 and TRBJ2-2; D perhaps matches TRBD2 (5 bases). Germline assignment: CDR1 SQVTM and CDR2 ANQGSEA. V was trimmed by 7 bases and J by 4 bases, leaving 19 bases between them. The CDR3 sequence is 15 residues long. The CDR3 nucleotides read TGCAGCGCGAAAAGGGAGACGGATTTCACCGGGGAGCTGTTTTTT. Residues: CSAKRETDFTGELFF.

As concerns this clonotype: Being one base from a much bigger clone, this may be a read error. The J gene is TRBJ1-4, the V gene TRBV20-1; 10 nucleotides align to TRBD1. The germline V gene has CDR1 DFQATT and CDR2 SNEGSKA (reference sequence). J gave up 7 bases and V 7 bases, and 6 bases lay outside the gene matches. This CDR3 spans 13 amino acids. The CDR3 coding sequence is TGCAGTGTCAGACAGGGGGCGGGTGAAAAACTGTTTTTT. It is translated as CSVRQGAGEKLFF.

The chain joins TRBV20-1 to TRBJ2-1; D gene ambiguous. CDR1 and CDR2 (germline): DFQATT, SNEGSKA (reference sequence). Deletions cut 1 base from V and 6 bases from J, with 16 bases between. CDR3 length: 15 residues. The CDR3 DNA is TGCAGTGCTAGAGGACACCAATTTAACGCCAATGAGCAGTTCTTC. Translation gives CSARGHQFNANEQFF.

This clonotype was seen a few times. Here the CDR3 DNA reads TGTGCCAGCGGTCCCCCGGGACAGTACTACGAGCAGTACTTC. It translates to CASGPPGQYYEQYF. The V gene is TRBV28, the J gene TRBJ2-7, with TRBD1 matching 7 bases. CDR1 and CDR2 (germline): MDHEN, SYDVKM. The CDR3 is made up of 14 amino acids. V shed 8 bases and J 3 bases; nucleotides not matched to a gene: 10.

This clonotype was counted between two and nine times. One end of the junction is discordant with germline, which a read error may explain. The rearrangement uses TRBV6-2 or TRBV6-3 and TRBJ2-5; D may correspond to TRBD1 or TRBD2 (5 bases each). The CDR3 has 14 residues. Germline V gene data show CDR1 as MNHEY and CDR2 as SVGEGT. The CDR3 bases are TGTGCCGGCTCCCAAGACTACCCCGAGGGGACCCAATACTTC. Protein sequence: CAGSQDYPEGTQYF.

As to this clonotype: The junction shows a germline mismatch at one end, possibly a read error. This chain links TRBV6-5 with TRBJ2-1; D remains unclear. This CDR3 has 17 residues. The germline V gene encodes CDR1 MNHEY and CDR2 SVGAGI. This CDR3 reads CAISLNGSASSYNEQFF. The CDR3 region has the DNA TGTGCCATCAGTCTTAACGGCTCTGCCAGCTCCTACAATGAGCAGTTCTTC.

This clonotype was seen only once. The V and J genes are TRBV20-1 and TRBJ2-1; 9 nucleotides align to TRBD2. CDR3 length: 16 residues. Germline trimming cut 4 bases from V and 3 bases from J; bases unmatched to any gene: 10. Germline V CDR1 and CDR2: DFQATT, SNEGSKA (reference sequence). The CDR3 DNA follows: TGCAGTGCTAACACTCTGAGCGGGAGGAACTACAATGAGCAGTTCTTC. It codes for CSANTLSGRNYNEQFF.

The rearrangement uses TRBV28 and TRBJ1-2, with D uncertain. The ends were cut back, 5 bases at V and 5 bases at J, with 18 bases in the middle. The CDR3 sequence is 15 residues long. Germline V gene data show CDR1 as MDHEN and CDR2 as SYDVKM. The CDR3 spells CASSLPGPSPYGYTF. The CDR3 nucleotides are TGTGCCAGCAGTCTCCCGGGCCCCTCCCCTTATGGCTACACCTTC.

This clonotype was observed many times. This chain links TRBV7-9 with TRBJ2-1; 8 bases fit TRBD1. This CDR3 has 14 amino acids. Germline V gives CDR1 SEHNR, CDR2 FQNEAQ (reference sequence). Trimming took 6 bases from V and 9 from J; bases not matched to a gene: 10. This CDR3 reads CASSLTGVGGEQFF. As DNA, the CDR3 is TGTGCCAGCAGTTTGACAGGGGTAGGCGGTGAGCAGTTCTTC.

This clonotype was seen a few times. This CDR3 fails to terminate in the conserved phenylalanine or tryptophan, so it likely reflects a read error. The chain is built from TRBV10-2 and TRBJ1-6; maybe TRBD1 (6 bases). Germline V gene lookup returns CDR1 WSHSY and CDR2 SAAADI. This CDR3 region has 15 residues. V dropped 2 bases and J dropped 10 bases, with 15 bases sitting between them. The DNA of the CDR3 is TGCGCCAGCAGTGAGCCTCCCAGGGGCAGGTCACCCCTCCACCTT. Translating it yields CASSEPPRGRSPLHL.

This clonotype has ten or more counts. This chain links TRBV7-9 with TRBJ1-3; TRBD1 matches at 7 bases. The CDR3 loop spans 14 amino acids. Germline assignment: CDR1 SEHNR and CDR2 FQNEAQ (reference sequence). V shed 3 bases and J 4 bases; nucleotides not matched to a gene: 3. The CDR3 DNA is TGTGCCAGCAGCTTGGCAGGGGGAGGAAACACCATATATTTT. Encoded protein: CASSLAGGGNTIYF.

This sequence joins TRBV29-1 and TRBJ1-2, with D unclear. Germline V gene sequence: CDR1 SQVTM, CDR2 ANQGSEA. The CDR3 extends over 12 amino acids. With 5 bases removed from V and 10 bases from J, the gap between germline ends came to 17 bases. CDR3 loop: CSVFSGDGDYTF. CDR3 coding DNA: TGCAGCGTTTTTTCAGGAGACGGTGACTACACCTTC. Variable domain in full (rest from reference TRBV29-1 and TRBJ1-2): SAVISQKPSRDICQRGTSLTIQCQVDSQVTMMFWYRQQPGQSLTLIATANQGSEATYESGFVIDKFPISRPNLTFSTLTVSNMSPEDSSIYLCSVFSGDGDYTFGSGTRLTVV.

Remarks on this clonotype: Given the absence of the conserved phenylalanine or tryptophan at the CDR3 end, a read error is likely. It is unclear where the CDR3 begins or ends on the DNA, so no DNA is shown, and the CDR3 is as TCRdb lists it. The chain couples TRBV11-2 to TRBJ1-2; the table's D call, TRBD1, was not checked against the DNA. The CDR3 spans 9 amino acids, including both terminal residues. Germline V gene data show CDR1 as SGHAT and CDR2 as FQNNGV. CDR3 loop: CASRSDRPR.

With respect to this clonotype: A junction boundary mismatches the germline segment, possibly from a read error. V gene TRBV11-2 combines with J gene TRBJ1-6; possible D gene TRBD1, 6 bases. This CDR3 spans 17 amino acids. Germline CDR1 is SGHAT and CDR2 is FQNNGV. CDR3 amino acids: CASGSTSGTNRSSPLHF. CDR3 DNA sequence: TGTGCCAGCGGCTCAACATCAGGGACAAACCGGAGTTCACCCCTTCACTTT.